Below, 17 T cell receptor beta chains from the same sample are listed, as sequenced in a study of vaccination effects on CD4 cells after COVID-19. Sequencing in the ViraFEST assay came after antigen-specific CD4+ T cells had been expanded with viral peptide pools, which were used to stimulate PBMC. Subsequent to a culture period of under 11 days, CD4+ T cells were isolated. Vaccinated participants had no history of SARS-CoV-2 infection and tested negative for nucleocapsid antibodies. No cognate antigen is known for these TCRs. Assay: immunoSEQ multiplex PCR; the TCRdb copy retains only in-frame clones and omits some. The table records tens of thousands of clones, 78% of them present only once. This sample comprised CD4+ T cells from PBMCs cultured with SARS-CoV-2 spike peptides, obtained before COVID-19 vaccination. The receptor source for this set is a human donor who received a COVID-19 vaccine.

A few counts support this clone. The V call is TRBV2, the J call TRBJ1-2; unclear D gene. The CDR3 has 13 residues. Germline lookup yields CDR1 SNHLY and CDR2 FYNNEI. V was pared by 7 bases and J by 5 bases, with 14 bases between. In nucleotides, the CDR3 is TGTGCCAGCACTGCTCCAGGCGATTATGGCTACACCTTC. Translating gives CASTAPGDYGYTF.

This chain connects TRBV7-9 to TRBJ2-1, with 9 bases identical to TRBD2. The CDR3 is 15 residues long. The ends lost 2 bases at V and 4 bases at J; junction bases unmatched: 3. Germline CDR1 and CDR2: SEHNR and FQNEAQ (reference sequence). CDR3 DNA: TGTGCCAGCAGCTTACTAGCGGGGTCTTACAATGAGCAGTTCTTC. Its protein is CASSLLAGSYNEQFF.

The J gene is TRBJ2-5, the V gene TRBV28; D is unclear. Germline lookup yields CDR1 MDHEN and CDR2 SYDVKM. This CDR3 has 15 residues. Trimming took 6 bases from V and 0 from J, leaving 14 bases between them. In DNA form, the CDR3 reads TGTGCCAGCAGAGGGCCTAACCGGTACCAAGAGACCCAGTACTTC. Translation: CASRGPNRYQETQYF.

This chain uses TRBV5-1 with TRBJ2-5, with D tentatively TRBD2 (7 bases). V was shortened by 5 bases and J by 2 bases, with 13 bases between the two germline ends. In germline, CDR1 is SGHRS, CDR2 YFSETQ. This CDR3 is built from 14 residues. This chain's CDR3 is CASSVGGAQETQYF. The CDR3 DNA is TGCGCCAGCAGTGTGGGGGGGGCACAAGAGACCCAGTACTTC.

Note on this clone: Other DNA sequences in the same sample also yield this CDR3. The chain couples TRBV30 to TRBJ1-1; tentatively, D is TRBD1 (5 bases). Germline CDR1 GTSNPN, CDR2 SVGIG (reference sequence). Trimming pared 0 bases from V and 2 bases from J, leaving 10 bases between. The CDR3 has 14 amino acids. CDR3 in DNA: TGTGCCTGGAGTGTTGGGGGTTCTAACACTGAAGCTTTCTTT. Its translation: CAWSVGGSNTEAFF.

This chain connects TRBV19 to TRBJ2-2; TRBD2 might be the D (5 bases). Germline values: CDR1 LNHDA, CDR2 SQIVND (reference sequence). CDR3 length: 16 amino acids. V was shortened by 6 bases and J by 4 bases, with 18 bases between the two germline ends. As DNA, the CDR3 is TGTGCCAGTAGCAAGGACTCGAGCGTATTCACCGGGGAGCTGTTTTTT. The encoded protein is CASSKDSSVFTGELFF.

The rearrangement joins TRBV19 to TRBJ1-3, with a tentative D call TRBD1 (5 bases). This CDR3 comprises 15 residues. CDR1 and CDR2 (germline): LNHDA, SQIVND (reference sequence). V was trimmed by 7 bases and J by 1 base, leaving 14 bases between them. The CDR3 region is CASIPGGESGNTIYF. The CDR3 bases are TGTGCCAGTATCCCGGGAGGGGAATCTGGAAACACCATATATTTT.

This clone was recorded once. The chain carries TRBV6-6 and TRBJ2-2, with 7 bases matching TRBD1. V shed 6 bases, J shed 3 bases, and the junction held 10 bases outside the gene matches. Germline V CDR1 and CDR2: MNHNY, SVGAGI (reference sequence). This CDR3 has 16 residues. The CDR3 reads CASSRQGIRDTGELFF. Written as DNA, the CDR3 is TGTGCCAGCAGCAGACAGGGTATAAGGGACACCGGGGAGCTGTTTTTT.

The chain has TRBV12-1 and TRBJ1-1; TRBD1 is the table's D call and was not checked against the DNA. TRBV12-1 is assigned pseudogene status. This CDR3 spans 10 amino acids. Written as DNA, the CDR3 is TGTGCCCTAGGGGGCACTGAAGCTTTCTTT. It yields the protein CALGGTEAFF.

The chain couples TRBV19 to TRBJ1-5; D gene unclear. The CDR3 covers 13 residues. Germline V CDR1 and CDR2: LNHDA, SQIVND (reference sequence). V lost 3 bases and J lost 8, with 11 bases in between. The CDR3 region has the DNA TGTGCCAGTAGTATCGGGCTTGGCAAGCCCCAGCATTTT. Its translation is CASSIGLGKPQHF.

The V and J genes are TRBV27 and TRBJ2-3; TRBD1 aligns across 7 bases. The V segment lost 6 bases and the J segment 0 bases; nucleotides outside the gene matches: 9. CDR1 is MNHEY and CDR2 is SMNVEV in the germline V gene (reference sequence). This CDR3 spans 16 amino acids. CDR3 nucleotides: TGTGCCAGCAGCCGCCCCCCAGGGGGAAGCACAGATACGCAGTATTTT. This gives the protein CASSRPPGGSTDTQYF.

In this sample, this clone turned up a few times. In DNA form, the CDR3 reads TGTGCCAGCAGCCCCGGACAGGCAGGCTATGGCTACACCTTC. It translates to CASSPGQAGYGYTF. The rearrangement uses TRBV6-5 and TRBJ1-2, with 7 positions matching TRBD1. The CDR3 sequence is 14 residues long. Germline V gene sequence: CDR1 MNHEY, CDR2 SVGAGI. The V segment lost 6 bases and the J segment 4 bases; nucleotides outside the gene matches: 8.

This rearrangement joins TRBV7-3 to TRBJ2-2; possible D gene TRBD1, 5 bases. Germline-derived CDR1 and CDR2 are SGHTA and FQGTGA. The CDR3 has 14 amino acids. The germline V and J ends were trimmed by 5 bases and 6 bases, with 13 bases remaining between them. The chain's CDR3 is CASSPQGAAGELFF. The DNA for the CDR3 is TGTGCCAGCAGCCCCCAAGGGGCTGCCGGGGAGCTGTTTTTT.

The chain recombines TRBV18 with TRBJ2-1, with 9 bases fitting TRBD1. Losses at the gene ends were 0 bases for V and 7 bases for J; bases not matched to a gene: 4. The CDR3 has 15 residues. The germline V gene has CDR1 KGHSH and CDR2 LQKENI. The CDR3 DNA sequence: TGTGCCAGCTCACCACCTGGGACAGGGTATAATGAGCAGTTCTTC. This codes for CASSPPGTGYNEQFF.

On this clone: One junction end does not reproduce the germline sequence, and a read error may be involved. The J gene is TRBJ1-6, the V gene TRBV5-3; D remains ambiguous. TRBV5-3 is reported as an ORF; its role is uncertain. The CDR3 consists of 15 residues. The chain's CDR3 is CARSARREDKSPLHF. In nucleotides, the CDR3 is TGTGCCAGAAGCGCGAGACGGGAGGATAAGTCACCCCTCCACTTT.

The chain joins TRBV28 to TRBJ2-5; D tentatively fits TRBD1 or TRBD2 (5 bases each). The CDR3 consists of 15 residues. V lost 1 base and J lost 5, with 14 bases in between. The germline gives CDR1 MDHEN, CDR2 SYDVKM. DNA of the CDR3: TGTGCCAGCAGTTTATATGGGGGTTCTTGGGAGACCCAGTACTTC. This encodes CASSLYGGSWETQYF.

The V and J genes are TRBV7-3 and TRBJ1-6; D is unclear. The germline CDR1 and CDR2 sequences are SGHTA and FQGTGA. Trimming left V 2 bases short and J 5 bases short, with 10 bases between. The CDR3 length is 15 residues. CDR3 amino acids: CASSLLGSDNSPLHF. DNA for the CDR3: TGTGCCAGCAGCTTACTGGGATCCGATAATTCACCCCTCCACTTT.